Listed here are 10 T cell receptor beta chains from one sample, sequenced in a study of T cells in Graves' hyperthyroidism and ophthalmopathy. It was RNA transcripts that yielded the amplified TCR beta CDR3 regions. Initially, a first-round RT-PCR of the TCR CDR3 employed the HTBI primer set. TCRdb re-derived calls from the multiplex PCR reads in MiXCR, one entry per CDR3 protein. Counted here are hundreds of thousands of distinct CDR3 sequences, approximately 15% occurring once; the ten biggest clones make up around 13%. The sample consisted of blood. These receptors originate from a woman between 50 and 59 years old with Graves' ophthalmopathy.

The table lists this clonotype with many counts. The rearrangement uses TRBV12-3 or TRBV12-4 and TRBJ2-3, with TRBD2 matching 9 bases. The CDR3 has 15 amino acids. The ends lost 3 bases at V and 4 bases at J; junction bases unmatched: 5. CDR3 nucleotide sequence: TGTGCCAGCAGTTTCTTGGCGGGAGGGCCAGATACGCAGTATTTT. This gives the protein CASSFLAGGPDTQYF.

The V and J genes are TRBV12-5 and TRBJ2-3, with D perhaps matching TRBD2 (5 bases). The CDR3 extends over 16 amino acids. The ends were cut back, 4 bases at V and 4 bases at J, with 18 bases in the middle. Germline V gene lookup returns CDR1 LGHNT and CDR2 FRNRAP. CDR3 in amino acids: CASGSDFSYSPDTQYF. The CDR3 bases are TGTGCTAGTGGTTCGGACTTTTCCTATAGCCCAGATACGCAGTATTTT. Variable domain in full (rest from reference TRBV12-5 and TRBJ2-3): DARVTQTPRHKVTEMGQEVTMRCQPILGHNTVFWYRQTMMQGLELLAYFRNRAPLDDSGMPKDRFSAEMPDATLATLKIQPSEPRDSAVYFCASGSDFSYSPDTQYFGPGTRLTVL.

There are many counts of this clonotype. This chain connects TRBV11-2 to TRBJ1-1; 7 bases line up with TRBD1. The CDR3 runs to 15 residues. J gave up 1 base and V 5 bases, and 7 bases lay outside the gene matches. CDR1 is SGHAT and CDR2 is FQNNGV in the germline V gene. The CDR3 is CASSVSRDRNTEAFF. CDR3 bases: TGTGCCAGCAGCGTAAGCCGGGACAGGAACACTGAAGCTTTCTTT.

This clonotype was found many times. The chain carries TRBV6-2 or TRBV6-3 and TRBJ2-2; D possibly corresponds to TRBD2 (6 bases). Germline V gene sequence: CDR1 MNHEY, CDR2 SVGEGT. The CDR3 is 15 residues long. Deletions cut 0 bases from V and 4 bases from J, with 9 bases between. CDR3 bases: TGTGCCAGCAGTTACTCCGGGGGAGGCACCGGGGAGCTGTTTTTT. This translates into CASSYSGGGTGELFF.

This clonotype has more than one count but fewer than ten. CDR3 DNA: TGTGCCAGCAGCTCCGAACCTCTAGCGGGAGGCTCCTACGAGCAGTACTTC. This sequence encodes CASSSEPLAGGSYEQYF. J is TRBJ2-7 and V is TRBV7-2; TRBD2 matches at 11 bases. After removal of 4 bases from V and 0 bases from J, the junction contained 8 bases not matched to a gene. CDR1 SGHTA and CDR2 FQGNSA come from the germline V gene. CDR3 length: 17 residues.

This chain links TRBV7-6 with TRBJ2-3; TRBD2 agrees at 13 bases. The V segment lost 1 base and the J segment 3 bases; nucleotides outside the gene matches: 7. Per germline, CDR1 SGHVS and CDR2 FNYEAQ. This CDR3 spans 18 amino acids. The CDR3 here is CASSLDPGLAGVTDTQYF. CDR3 coding DNA: TGTGCCAGCAGCTTAGACCCAGGACTAGCGGGAGTAACAGATACGCAGTATTTT.

The chain has TRBV28 and TRBJ2-3; 8 bases are a match to TRBD1. The germline gives CDR1 MDHEN, CDR2 SYDVKM. The CDR3 contains 18 residues. The J segment lost 0 bases and the V segment lost 6 bases, leaving 14 bases of the junction unmatched. This CDR3 is CASSFTGTGVSSTDTQYF. CDR3 sequence (DNA): TGTGCCAGCAGCTTCACCGGGACAGGTGTATCTAGCACAGATACGCAGTATTTT.

V gene TRBV6-1 combines with J gene TRBJ1-4; D uncertain. Trimming pared 1 base from V and 8 bases from J, leaving 11 bases between. Germline CDR1 and CDR2: MNHNS and SASEGT. The CDR3 spans 14 residues. The CDR3 protein is CASSEGTASEKLFF. In nucleotides, the CDR3 is TGTGCCAGCAGTGAAGGGACCGCGTCGGAAAAACTGTTTTTT.

Note on this clonotype: A much more abundant neighbour one base away suggests this may be a read error. The chain links TRBV12-3 or TRBV12-4 to TRBJ2-7; 7 nucleotides match TRBD1. Unmatched junction bases numbered 9, after V lost 5 bases and J lost 2 bases. The CDR3 spans 15 residues. The CDR3 sequence is CASSQPGTVPYEQYF. CDR3 coding DNA: TGTGCCAGCAGTCAACCCGGGACAGTTCCCTACGAGCAGTACTTC.

This clonotype was picked up many times. V and J are TRBV5-1 and TRBJ1-1, with a weak D call TRBD1 (6 bases). CDR1 and CDR2 (germline): SGHRS, YFSETQ. The CDR3 loop spans 14 amino acids. V dropped 2 bases and J dropped 5 bases, with 13 bases sitting between them. The CDR3 DNA reads TGCGCCAGCAGCTTTTCCCAGGGGCAGACTGAAGCTTTCTTT. Protein sequence: CASSFSQGQTEAFF.